This TCR beta chain was sequenced for a study of breast tumors, draining lymph nodes, adjacent tissues. Samples came from axillary lymph nodes draining the breast cancer. Notes on this clonotype: Its matching antigen is unknown.

The germline CDR1 and CDR2 sequences are SNHLY and FYNNEI. Trimming took 6 bases from V and 7 from J; bases not matched to a gene: 7. The CDR3 runs to 13 residues. TCRdb independently ran MiXCR on the multiplex PCR reads; one entry per CDR3 protein. Among around 110,000 distinct CDR3 sequences listed, roughly 29% were seen once. Study-level findings and limits: The lymph node origin of tumor T cells was framed as consistent with a hypothesis, not demonstrated. Compared with basal-like, luminal-like tumors shared significantly more repertoire with nontumor tissue. Tumor repertoires ranked between lymph nodes and nontumor tissue in diversity, with V and J gene preferences. Data fit most tumor T cells coming from lymph node, expanding in tumor.

The source material was axillary lymph node tissue. V usage is TRBV2 and J usage is TRBJ1-2; 8 nucleotides align to TRBD1. This receptor was obtained from a female donor with breast cancer. Some clones in this sample may be carry-over from other donors' samples. CDR3: CASSSGQGGGYTF. The CDR3 nucleotides are TGTGCCAGCAGCTCAGGACAGGGCGGTGGCTACACCTTC.